Shown below are 24 T cell receptor beta chains from a single sample sequenced in a study of T-cell reconstitution after alpha-beta-depleted transplantation in children. TCRbeta library construction was performed incorporating unique molecular identifiers. Each CDR3 protein gets one entry after TCRdb re-called the PCR reads with MiXCR. The sample has 450,000 to 550,000 distinct CDR3 sequences, over 9.5% seen once; the top ten hold about 14%. The sample consisted of PBMCs, mostly from graft donor cells, taken 180 days after TCRalphabeta/CD19-depleted stem cell transplant. The receptors were sampled from a female patient aged 2 to 10 who had a stem cell transplant for aplastic anemia, so the T cells may come from the graft donor.

This clonotype was counted a few times. This rearrangement joins TRBV3-1 to TRBJ2-1; 11 bases map to TRBD2. Germline CDR1 reads LGHDT; CDR2 reads YNNKEL (reference sequence). Unmatched junction bases numbered 9, after V lost 3 bases and J lost 5 bases. CDR3 length equals 17 residues. CDR3 in DNA: TGTGCCAGCAGCCAGATAGCGGGAGGGGCATGGAACAATGAGCAGTTCTTC. Translating gives CASSQIAGGAWNNEQFF.

V and J are TRBV4-2 and TRBJ2-6, with unresolved D. The germline V gene encodes CDR1 LGHNA and CDR2 YNFKEQ. V was trimmed by 1 base and J by 8 bases, leaving 9 bases between them. The CDR3 length is 14 residues. CDR3 in DNA: TGTGCCAGCAGCCAAGGGCCCGGCACCAACGTCCTGACTTTC. It codes for CASSQGPGTNVLTF.

The gene calls are TRBV5-1 and TRBJ2-2, with unresolved D. CDR3 length equals 15 residues. Germline-derived CDR1 and CDR2 are SGHRS and YFSETQ. V gave up 0 bases and J gave up 7 bases, with 13 bases separating them. CDR3 in amino acids: CASSLDGYIIGELFF. CDR3 bases: TGCGCCAGCAGCTTGGACGGATACATTATCGGGGAGCTGTTTTTT.

The rearrangement uses TRBV15 and TRBJ1-1, with TRBD1 matching 9 bases. V shed 0 bases and J 10 bases; nucleotides not matched to a gene: 9. This CDR3 region has 15 residues. The V gene's germline CDR1 is LNHNV and CDR2 YYDKDF (reference sequence). The CDR3 reads CATSRDVKGQGLAFF. The CDR3 region has the DNA TGTGCCACCAGCAGAGATGTTAAGGGACAGGGATTAGCTTTCTTT.

The chain carries TRBV18 and TRBJ2-2; a possible D gene is TRBD2 (7 bases). This CDR3 comprises 15 residues. Germline V gene lookup returns CDR1 KGHSH and CDR2 LQKENI. V gave up 1 base and J gave up 6 bases, with 12 bases separating them. The CDR3 reads CASSPLGGRAGELFF. The CDR3 DNA sequence: TGTGCCAGCTCACCACTCGGGGGGCGCGCCGGGGAGCTGTTTTTT.

The rearrangement uses TRBV6-1 and TRBJ2-6; 9 positions agree with TRBD1. V was clipped by 8 bases and J by 5 bases; unmatched bases: 10. CDR3 length equals 16 residues. Germline V gene lookup returns CDR1 MNHNS and CDR2 SASEGT. The CDR3 spells CASFGTGSIRANVLTF. For the CDR3, the DNA is TGTGCCAGCTTTGGGACAGGGTCCATAAGGGCCAACGTCCTGACTTTC.

This clonotype has just a few counts. The chain has TRBV12-3 or TRBV12-4 and TRBJ1-2; 10 nucleotides match TRBD1. V was clipped by 5 bases and J by 2 bases; unmatched bases: 8. The CDR3 consists of 16 residues. CDR3 loop: CASSARTGGRNYGYTF. In DNA form, the CDR3 reads TGTGCCAGCAGTGCCCGGACAGGGGGAAGGAACTATGGCTACACCTTC.

The chain joins TRBV7-9 to TRBJ1-4, with D perhaps matching TRBD1 (6 bases). V was cut by 5 bases and J by 2 bases, with 18 bases left in between. The germline gives CDR1 SEHNR, CDR2 FQNEAQ (reference sequence). The CDR3 covers 17 residues. The CDR3 here is CASSLTGGEGTNEKLFF. The CDR3 DNA reads TGTGCCAGCAGCCTTACCGGGGGCGAAGGTACTAATGAAAAACTGTTTTTT.

This clonotype was seen more than once but under ten times. This chain joins TRBV7-2 and TRBJ1-1; 7 bases fit TRBD1. The CDR3 loop spans 14 amino acids. The germline CDR1 and CDR2 sequences are SGHTA and FQGNSA. Trimming at V came to 1 base and at J to 6 bases, leaving 5 bases not matched to a gene. CDR3: CASSLVPGGAEAFF. CDR3 bases: TGTGCCAGCAGCTTAGTGCCAGGGGGGGCTGAAGCTTTCTTT.

This clonotype was seen only a few times. V and J are TRBV6-1 and TRBJ2-3; 7 bases are a match to TRBD2. Germline loops: CDR1 MNHNS, CDR2 SASEGT. V was clipped by 7 bases and J by 2 bases; unmatched bases: 9. This CDR3 has 15 residues. CDR3 DNA sequence: TGTGCCAGCACCCTGGGGGGAGGGAACACAGATACGCAGTATTTT. Residues: CASTLGGGNTDTQYF.

This clonotype was observed a handful of times. The genes are TRBV7-2 and TRBJ2-1; D gene unclear. CDR1 is SGHTA, CDR2 FQGNSA, per germline. Deletions cut 2 bases from V and 2 bases from J, with 10 bases between. The CDR3 spans 15 residues. The CDR3 nucleotides read TGTGCCAGCAGCTTATCTTCGGCCACCTACAATGAGCAGTTCTTC. This gives the protein CASSLSSATYNEQFF.

This clonotype was seen only a few times. The chain uses TRBV6-5 and TRBJ2-3, with D perhaps matching TRBD2 (6 bases). The V gene's germline CDR1 is MNHEY and CDR2 SVGAGI. V lost 5 bases and J lost 0, with 18 bases in between. This CDR3 spans 17 amino acids. The DNA for the CDR3 is TGTGCCAGCAGTACCGTTGGGCGGGGCCCTAGCACAGATACGCAGTATTTT. Residues: CASSTVGRGPSTDTQYF.

This chain connects TRBV27 to TRBJ2-7, with D maybe TRBD2 (5 bases). The CDR3 totals 14 residues. The V gene's germline CDR1 is MNHEY and CDR2 SMNVEV (reference sequence). Trimming left V 4 bases short and J 2 bases short, with 12 bases between. The CDR3 DNA reads TGTGCCAGCAGTTCCCTTGGCGGGCCCTACGAGCAGTACGTC. Translated: CASSSLGGPYEQYV.

This clonotype turned up a few times. This chain connects TRBV28 to TRBJ2-7; maybe TRBD2 (7 bases). This CDR3 comprises 16 residues. With 8 bases removed from V and 2 bases from J, the gap between germline ends came to 22 bases. The germline CDR1 and CDR2 sequences are MDHEN and SYDVKM. The CDR3 bases are TGTGCCAGCTCGGGGGGCTTGTCGATTGGCGCCTACGAGCAGTACTTC. This sequence encodes CASSGGLSIGAYEQYF.

The chain has TRBV20-1 and TRBJ2-3; TRBD1 matches 7 bases. The length of the CDR3 is 16 residues. Germline loops: CDR1 DFQATT, CDR2 SNEGSKA (reference sequence). The ends lost 2 bases at V and 0 bases at J; junction bases unmatched: 8. The CDR3 region is CSARSHRGQSTDTQYF. CDR3 DNA: TGCAGTGCTAGATCACACAGGGGCCAAAGCACAGATACGCAGTATTTT.

This clonotype was recorded a few times. This chain links TRBV29-1 with TRBJ1-1; D remains unclear. V dropped 7 bases and J dropped 0 bases, with 15 bases sitting between them. This CDR3 spans 14 amino acids. The germline V gene has CDR1 SQVTM and CDR2 ANQGSEA. For the CDR3, the DNA is TGCAGCGCCAACCCGGGAGTTCTGAACACTGAAGCTTTCTTT. Its translation: CSANPGVLNTEAFF.

This clonotype was picked up a small number of times. The V gene is TRBV7-9, the J gene TRBJ2-7; perhaps TRBD1 as D (6 bases). Deletions cut 1 base from V and 2 bases from J, with 12 bases between. CDR3 length: 15 residues. Germline V lookup: CDR1 SEHNR, CDR2 FQNEAQ (reference sequence). CDR3 region: CASSLVPTGTYEQYV. The CDR3 nucleotides are TGTGCCAGCAGCTTAGTCCCGACAGGAACCTACGAGCAGTACGTC.

The chain uses TRBV19 and TRBJ2-7; TRBD1 matches 8 bases. CDR3 size: 15 residues. V lost 4 bases and J lost 5; bases outside the gene matches: 10. Looked up from germline, CDR1 is LNHDA and CDR2 is SQIVND (reference sequence). DNA for the CDR3: TGTGCCAGTAGTACGGGACAGGCCCCTTCCCACGAGCAGTACTTC. This sequence encodes CASSTGQAPSHEQYF.

The J gene is TRBJ2-7, the V gene TRBV3-1; D is unresolved. Per the germline V gene, CDR1 is LGHDT and CDR2 is YNNKEL (reference sequence). Trimming shortened V by 0 bases and J by 8 bases, and 11 bases separated the two germline ends. The CDR3 loop spans 13 amino acids. CDR3 nucleotides: TGTGCCAGCAGCCAAGAAAAAAGCTTGCAGCAGTACTTC. Residues: CASSQEKSLQQYF.

CDR3 DNA: TGCGCCAGCAGCCAAGGAGGCACCAGCTATGGCTACACCTTC. It codes for CASSQGGTSYGYTF. The chain recombines TRBV5-1 with TRBJ1-2; D gene ambiguous. The germline CDR1 and CDR2 sequences are SGHRS and YFSETQ. V lost 4 bases and J lost 4, with 14 bases in between. This CDR3 has 14 residues.

This clonotype was counted many times. V is TRBV7-2 and J is TRBJ2-5; D gene ambiguous. Germline V gene data show CDR1 as SGHTA and CDR2 as FQGNSA. V lost 1 base to trimming and J lost 2 bases, with 5 bases between them. CDR3 size: 13 residues. The CDR3 sequence is CASSLVAQETQYF. The DNA for the CDR3 is TGTGCCAGCAGCTTAGTGGCGCAAGAGACCCAGTACTTC.

This clonotype was counted between two and nine times. This sequence joins TRBV5-1 and TRBJ2-7, with TRBD2 as a possible D gene (5 bases). The V end was cut by 3 bases, the J end by 0 bases, with 16 bases between. The CDR3 is 16 residues long. Germline V gene sequence: CDR1 SGHRS, CDR2 YFSETQ. This CDR3 is CASSSGMRAFSYEQYF. In nucleotides, the CDR3 is TGCGCCAGCAGCTCGGGAATGAGGGCCTTCTCCTACGAGCAGTACTTC.

The rearrangement uses TRBV6-5 and TRBJ2-7, with D maybe TRBD1 (5 bases). The CDR3 contains 15 residues. Trimming took off 4 bases at V and 1 base at J, with 14 bases between the two ends. Germline V gives CDR1 MNHEY, CDR2 SVGAGI. The CDR3 DNA reads as TGTGCCAGCAGTTGGCGATCGGCAGGGTCCTACGAGCAGTACTTC. As protein: CASSWRSAGSYEQYF.

The V gene is TRBV18, the J gene TRBJ2-7; no firm D call. The ends were cut back, 3 bases at V and 2 bases at J, with 11 bases in the middle. This CDR3 is 14 amino acids long. The V gene's germline CDR1 is KGHSH and CDR2 LQKENI. Written as DNA, the CDR3 is TGTGCCAGCTCACCCGGTCGCCAAACCTACGAGCAGTACGTC. This encodes CASSPGRQTYEQYV.